This T cell receptor beta chain was profiled in a study of T cells expressing NK-cell markers. TCRdb reworked the 5' RACE reads into one entry per CDR3 protein, no DNA. The sample has about 260,000 distinct CDR3 sequences, and its top ten clones hold around 4.2%. CDR3 length: 17 amino acids. CDR1 is SGHDN, CDR2 FVKESK, per germline. The receptor was isolated from a woman between 18 and 69 years old in good health. The chain is built from TRBV14 and TRBJ2-3; TCRdb indicates TRBD1, and absent DNA this call remains unverified. Sample: blood T cells: a sorted CD56 or NKG2C T cell subset, CD4+ or CD8+ T cells, or bulk PBMC T cells (not recorded which). CDR3 residues: CASSLSGGANLADTQYF. The full variable domain, in which reference TRBV14 and TRBJ2-3 provide the parts outside the CDR3, is EAGVTQFPSHSVIEKGQTVTLRCDPISGHDNLYWYRRVMGKEIKFLLHFVKESKQDESGMPNNRFLAERTGGTYSTLKVQPAELEDSGVYFCASSLSGGANLADTQYFGPGTRLTVL.